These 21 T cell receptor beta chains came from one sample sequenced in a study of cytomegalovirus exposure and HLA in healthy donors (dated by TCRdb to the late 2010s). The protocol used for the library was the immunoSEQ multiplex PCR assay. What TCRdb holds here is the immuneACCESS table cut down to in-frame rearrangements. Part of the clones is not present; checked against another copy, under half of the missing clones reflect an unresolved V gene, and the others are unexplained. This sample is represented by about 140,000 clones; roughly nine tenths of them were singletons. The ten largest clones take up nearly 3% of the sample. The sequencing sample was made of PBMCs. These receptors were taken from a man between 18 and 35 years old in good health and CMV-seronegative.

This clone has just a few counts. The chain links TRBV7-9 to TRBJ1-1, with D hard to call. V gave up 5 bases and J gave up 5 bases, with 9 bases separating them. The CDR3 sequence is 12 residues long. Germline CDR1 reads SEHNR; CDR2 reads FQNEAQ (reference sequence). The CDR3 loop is CASSRERTEAFF. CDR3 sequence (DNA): TGTGCCAGCAGCCGTGAACGGACTGAAGCTTTCTTT.

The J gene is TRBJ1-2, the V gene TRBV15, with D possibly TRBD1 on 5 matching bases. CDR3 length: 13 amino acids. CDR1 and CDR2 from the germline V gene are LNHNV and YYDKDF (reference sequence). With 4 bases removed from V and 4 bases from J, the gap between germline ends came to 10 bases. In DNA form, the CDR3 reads TGTGCCACCAGCATGGGACTTGGCTATGGCTACACCTTC. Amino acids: CATSMGLGYGYTF.

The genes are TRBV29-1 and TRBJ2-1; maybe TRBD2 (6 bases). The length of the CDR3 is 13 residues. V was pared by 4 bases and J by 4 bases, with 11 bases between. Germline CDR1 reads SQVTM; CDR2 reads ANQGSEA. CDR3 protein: CSVAGGYYNEQFF. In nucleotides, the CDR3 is TGCAGCGTTGCTGGGGGGTATTACAATGAGCAGTTCTTC.

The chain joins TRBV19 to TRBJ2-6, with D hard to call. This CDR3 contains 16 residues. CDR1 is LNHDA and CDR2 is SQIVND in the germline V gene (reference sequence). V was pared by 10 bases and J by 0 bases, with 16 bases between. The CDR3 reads CATIGVRYSGANVLTF. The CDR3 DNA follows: TGTGCCACCATCGGAGTACGCTACTCTGGGGCCAACGTCCTGACTTTC.

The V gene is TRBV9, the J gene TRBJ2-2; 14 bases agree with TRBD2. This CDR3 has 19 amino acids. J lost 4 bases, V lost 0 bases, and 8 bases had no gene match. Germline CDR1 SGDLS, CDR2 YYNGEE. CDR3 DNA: TGTGCCAGCAGCGTAGCTCTCGGACTAGCGGGAGGTAGCACCGGGGAGCTGTTTTTT. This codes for CASSVALGLAGGSTGELFF.

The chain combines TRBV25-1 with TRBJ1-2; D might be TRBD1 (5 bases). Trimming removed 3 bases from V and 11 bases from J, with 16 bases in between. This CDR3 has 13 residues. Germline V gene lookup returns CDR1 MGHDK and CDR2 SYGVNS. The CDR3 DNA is TGTGCCAGCAGTGACAGACAGCGTCTCGGGTACACCTTC. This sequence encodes CASSDRQRLGYTF.

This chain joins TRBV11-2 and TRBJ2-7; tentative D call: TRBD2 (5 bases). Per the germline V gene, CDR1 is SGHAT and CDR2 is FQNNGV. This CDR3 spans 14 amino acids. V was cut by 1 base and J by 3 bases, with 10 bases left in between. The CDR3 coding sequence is TGTGCCAGCAGCTTAGGGACTGCCGGCTACGAGCAGTACTTC. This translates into CASSLGTAGYEQYF.

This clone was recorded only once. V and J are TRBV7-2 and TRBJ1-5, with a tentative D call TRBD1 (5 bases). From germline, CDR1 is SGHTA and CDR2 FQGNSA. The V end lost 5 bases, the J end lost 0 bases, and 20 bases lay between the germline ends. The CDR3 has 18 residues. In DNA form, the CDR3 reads TGTGCCAGCAGCGCAAAACTTGGACACTACTTTAGCAATCAGCCCCAGCATTTT. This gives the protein CASSAKLGHYFSNQPQHF. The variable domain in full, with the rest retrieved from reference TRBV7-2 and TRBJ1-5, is GAGVSQSPSNKVTEKGKDVELRCDPISGHTALYWYRQSLGQGLEFLIYFQGNSAPDKSGLPSDRFSAERTGGSVSTLTIQRTQQEDSAVYLCASSAKLGHYFSNQPQHFGDGTRLSIL.

The CDR3, as DNA: TGTGCCAGTAGTAAAGGACTAGCGGGAGGTCAAGAGACCCAGTACTTC. Its translation is CASSKGLAGGQETQYF. The chain uses TRBV19 and TRBJ2-5; 14 positions match TRBD2. Germline V gives CDR1 LNHDA, CDR2 SQIVND (reference sequence). The junction had 3 bases not matched to a gene; V was cut back by 4 bases and J by 2 bases. This CDR3 region has 16 residues.

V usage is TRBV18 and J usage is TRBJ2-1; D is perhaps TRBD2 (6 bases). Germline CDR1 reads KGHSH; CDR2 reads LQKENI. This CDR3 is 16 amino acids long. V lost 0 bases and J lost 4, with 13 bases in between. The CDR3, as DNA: TGTGCCAGCTCACCACCTCCCGGGAGAGCGTACAATGAGCAGTTCTTC. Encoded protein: CASSPPPGRAYNEQFF.

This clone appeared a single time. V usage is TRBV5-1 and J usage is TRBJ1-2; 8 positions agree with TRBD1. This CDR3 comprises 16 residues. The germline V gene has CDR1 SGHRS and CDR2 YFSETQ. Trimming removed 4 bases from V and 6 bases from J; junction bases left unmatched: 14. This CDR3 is CASSTGQGDLLDGYTF. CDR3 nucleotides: TGCGCCAGCAGCACCGGACAGGGCGACCTTTTAGATGGCTACACCTTC.

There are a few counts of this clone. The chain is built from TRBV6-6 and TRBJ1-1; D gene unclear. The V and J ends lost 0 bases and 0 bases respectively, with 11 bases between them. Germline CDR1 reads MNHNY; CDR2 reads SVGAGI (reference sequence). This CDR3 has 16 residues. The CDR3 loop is CASSYSQRHMNTEAFF. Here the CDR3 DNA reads TGTGCCAGCAGTTACTCACAGCGGCACATGAACACTGAAGCTTTCTTT.

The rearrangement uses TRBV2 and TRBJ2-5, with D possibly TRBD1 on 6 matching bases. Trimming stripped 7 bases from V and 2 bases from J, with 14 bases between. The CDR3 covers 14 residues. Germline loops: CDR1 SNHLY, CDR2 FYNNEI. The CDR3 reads CASKFSRGQETQYF. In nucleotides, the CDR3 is TGTGCCAGCAAGTTTTCCAGGGGACAAGAGACCCAGTACTTC. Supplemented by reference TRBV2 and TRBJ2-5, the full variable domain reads EPEVTQTPSHQVTQMGQEVILRCVPISNHLYFYWYRQILGQKVEFLVSFYNNEISEKSEIFDDQFSVERPDGSNFTLKIRSTKLEDSAMYFCASKFSRGQETQYFGPGTRLLVL.

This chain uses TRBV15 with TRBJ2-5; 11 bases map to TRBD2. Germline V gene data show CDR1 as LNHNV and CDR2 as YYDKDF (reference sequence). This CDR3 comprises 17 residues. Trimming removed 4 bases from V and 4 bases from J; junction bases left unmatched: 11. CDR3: CATSKPQTSGNGETQYF. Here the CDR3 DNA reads TGTGCCACCAGCAAACCTCAGACTAGCGGGAACGGAGAGACCCAGTACTTC.

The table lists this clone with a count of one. CDR3 residues: CASSLAAGPYEQYF. CDR3 in DNA: TGCGCCAGCAGCTTGGCGGCGGGCCCCTACGAGCAGTACTTC. V is TRBV5-1 and J is TRBJ2-7, with D perhaps TRBD2 (5 bases). The V gene's germline CDR1 is SGHRS and CDR2 YFSETQ. V lost 0 bases and J lost 2, with 9 bases in between. This CDR3 region has 14 residues.

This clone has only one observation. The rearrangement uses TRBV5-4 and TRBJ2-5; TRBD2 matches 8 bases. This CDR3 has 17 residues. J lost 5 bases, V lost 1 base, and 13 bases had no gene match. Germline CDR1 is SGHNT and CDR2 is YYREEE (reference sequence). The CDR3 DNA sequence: TGTGCCAGCAGCTTGACTCTAGGTGCGGGGGGAGGGGAGACCCAGTACTTC. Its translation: CASSLTLGAGGGETQYF. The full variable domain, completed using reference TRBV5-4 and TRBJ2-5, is ETGVTQSPTHLIKTRGQQVTLRCSSQSGHNTVSWYQQALGQGPQFIFQYYREEENGRGNFPPRFSGLQFPNYSSELNVNALELDDSALYLCASSLTLGAGGGETQYFGPGTRLLVL.

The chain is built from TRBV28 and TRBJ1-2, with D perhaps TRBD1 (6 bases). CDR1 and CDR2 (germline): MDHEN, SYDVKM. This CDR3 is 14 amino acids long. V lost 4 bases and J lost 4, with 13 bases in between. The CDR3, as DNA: TGTGCCAGCAGTTACTCAGGGGAACTCTATGGCTACACCTTC. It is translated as CASSYSGELYGYTF.

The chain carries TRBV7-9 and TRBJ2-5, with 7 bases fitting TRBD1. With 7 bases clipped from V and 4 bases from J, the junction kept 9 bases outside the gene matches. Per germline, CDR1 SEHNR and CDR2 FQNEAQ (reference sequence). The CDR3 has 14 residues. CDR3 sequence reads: CASKPLQGRETQYF. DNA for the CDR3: TGTGCCAGCAAACCGTTACAGGGGAGAGAGACCCAGTACTTC.

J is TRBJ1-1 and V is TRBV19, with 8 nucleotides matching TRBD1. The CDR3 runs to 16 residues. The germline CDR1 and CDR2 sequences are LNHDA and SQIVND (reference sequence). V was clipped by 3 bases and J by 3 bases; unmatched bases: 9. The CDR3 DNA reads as TGTGCCAGTAGTATGGCCGGGACAGGTAAGGACACTGAAGCTTTCTTT. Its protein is CASSMAGTGKDTEAFF.

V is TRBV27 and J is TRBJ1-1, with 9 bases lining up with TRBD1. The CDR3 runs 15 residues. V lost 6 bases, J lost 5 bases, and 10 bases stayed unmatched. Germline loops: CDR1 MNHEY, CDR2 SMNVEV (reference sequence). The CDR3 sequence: CASRVYHRGRTEAFF. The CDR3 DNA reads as TGTGCCAGCAGAGTTTATCACAGGGGGCGGACTGAAGCTTTCTTT.

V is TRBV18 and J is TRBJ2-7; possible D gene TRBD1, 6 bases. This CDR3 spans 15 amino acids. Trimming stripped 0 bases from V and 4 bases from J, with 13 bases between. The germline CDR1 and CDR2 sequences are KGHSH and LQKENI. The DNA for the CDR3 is TGTGCCAGCTCACCACCGTCAGGGGCAAAATACGAGCAGTACTTC. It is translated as CASSPPSGAKYEQYF.